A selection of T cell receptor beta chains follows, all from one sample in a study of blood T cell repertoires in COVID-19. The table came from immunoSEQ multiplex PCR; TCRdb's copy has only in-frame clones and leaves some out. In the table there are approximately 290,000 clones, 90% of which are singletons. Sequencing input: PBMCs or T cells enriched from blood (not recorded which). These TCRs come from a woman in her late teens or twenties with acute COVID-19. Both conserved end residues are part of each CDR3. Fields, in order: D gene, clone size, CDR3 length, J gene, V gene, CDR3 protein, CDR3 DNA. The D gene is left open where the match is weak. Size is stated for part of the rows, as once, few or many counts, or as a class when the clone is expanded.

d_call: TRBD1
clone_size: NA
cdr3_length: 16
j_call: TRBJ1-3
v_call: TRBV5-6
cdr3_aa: CASSLVGGASGNTIYF
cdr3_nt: TGTGCCAGCAGCTTGGTAGGGGGCGCCTCTGGAAACACCATATATTTT

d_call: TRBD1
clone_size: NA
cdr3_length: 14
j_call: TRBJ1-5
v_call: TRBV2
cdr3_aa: CASSEGTADQPQHF
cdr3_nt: TGTGCCAGCAGCGAAGGGACAGCAGATCAGCCCCAGCATTTT

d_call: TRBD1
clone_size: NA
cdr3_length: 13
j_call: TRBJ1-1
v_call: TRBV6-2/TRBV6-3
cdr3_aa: CASSGQGWTEAFF
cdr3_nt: TGTGCCAGCAGTGGACAGGGGTGGACTGAAGCTTTCTTT

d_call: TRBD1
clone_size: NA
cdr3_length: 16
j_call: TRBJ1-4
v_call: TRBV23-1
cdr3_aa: CASSQSDRDLNEKLFF
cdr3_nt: TGCGCCAGCAGTCAATCGGACAGGGATCTTAATGAAAAACTGTTTTTT

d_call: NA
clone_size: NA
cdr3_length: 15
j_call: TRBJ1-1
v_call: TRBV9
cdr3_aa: CASSVGLQWNTEAFF
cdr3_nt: TGTGCCAGCAGCGTAGGTCTACAGTGGAACACTGAAGCTTTCTTT

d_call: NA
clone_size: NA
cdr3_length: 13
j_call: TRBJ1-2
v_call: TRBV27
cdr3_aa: CASSYGVGYGYTF
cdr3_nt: TGTGCCAGCAGTTACGGGGTCGGGTATGGCTACACCTTC

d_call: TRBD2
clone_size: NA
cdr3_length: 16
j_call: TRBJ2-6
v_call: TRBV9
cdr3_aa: CASSVFSGSGANVLTF
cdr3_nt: TGTGCCAGCAGCGTCTTTAGCGGGTCTGGGGCCAACGTCCTGACTTTC

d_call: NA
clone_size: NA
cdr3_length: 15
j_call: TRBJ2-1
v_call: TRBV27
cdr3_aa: CASAGGRGSYNEQFF
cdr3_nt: TGTGCCAGCGCCGGAGGGCGGGGCTCCTACAATGAGCAGTTCTTC

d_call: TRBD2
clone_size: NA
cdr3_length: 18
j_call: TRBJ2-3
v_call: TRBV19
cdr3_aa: CASSNGLAGAVWTDTQYF
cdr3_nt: TGTGCCAGTAGTAATGGACTAGCGGGAGCGGTGTGGACAGATACGCAGTATTTT

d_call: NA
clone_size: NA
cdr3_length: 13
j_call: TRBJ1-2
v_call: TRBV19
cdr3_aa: CASIPGTTYGYTF
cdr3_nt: TGTGCCAGTATCCCCGGGACAACCTATGGCTACACCTTC

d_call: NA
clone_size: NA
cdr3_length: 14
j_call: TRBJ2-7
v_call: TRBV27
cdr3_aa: CASARDIDTYEQYF
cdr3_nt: TGTGCCAGCGCCCGCGACATAGACACCTACGAGCAGTACTTC

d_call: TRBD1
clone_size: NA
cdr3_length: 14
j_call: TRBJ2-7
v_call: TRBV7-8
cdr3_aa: CASSPGTGDYEQYF
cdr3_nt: TGTGCCAGCAGCCCAGGGACAGGGGACTACGAGCAGTACTTC

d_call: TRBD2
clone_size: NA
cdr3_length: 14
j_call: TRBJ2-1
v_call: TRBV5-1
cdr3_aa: CASSPGLANNEQFF
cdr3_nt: TGCGCCAGCAGCCCTGGACTAGCGAACAATGAGCAGTTCTTC

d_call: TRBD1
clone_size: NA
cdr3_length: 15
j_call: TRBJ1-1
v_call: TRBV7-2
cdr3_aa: CASSPNVGQGGRAFF
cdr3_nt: TGTGCCAGCAGCCCGAATGTGGGGCAGGGGGGAAGAGCTTTCTTT

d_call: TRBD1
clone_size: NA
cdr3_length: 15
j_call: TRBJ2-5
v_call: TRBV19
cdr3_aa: CASSIMGTGRETQYF
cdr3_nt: TGTGCCAGTAGTATTATGGGGACAGGGAGGGAGACCCAGTACTTC

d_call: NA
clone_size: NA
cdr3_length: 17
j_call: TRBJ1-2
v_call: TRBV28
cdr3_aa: CASSLGTGQGIGYGYTF
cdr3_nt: NA

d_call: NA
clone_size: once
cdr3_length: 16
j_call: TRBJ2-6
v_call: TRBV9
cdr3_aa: CASSVDPGPGANVLTF
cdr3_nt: TGTGCCAGCAGCGTAGACCCTGGGCCTGGGGCCAACGTCCTGACTTTC

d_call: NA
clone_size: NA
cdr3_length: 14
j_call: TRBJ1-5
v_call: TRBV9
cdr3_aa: CASSTGDYNQPQHF
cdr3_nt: TGTGCCAGCAGCACGGGCGACTACAATCAGCCCCAGCATTTT

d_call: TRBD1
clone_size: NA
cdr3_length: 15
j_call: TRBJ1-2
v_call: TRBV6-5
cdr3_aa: CASSYSNRGDYGYTF
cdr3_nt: TGTGCCAGCAGTTACTCGAACAGGGGAGACTATGGCTACACCTTC

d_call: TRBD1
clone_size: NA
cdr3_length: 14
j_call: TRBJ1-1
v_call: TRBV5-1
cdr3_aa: CASSPGQGAPEAFF
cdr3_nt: TGCGCCAGCAGCCCGGGACAGGGGGCCCCTGAAGCTTTCTTT

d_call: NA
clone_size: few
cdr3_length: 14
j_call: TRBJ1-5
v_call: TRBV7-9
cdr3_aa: CASSSRALNQPQHF
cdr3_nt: TGTGCCAGCAGCTCCAGGGCTCTCAATCAGCCCCAGCATTTT

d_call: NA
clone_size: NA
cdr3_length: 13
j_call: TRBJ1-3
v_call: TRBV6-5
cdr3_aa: CASSRGIGNTIYF
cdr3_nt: TGTGCCAGCAGCAGGGGAATTGGAAACACCATATATTTT

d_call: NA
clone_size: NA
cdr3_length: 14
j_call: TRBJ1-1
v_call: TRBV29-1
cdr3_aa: CSVVVRGMNTEAFF
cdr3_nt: TGCAGCGTTGTCGTTCGGGGGATGAACACTGAAGCTTTCTTT

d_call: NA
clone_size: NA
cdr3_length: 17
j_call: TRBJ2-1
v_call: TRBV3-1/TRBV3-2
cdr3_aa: CASSAPPSATLYNEQFF
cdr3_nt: TGTGCCAGCAGCGCCCCCCCTAGCGCGACCCTCTACAATGAGCAGTTCTTC

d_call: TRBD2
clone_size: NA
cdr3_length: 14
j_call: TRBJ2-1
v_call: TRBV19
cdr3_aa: CASSVLAGRDEQFF
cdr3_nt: TGTGCCAGTAGTGTCCTAGCGGGAAGGGATGAGCAGTTCTTC

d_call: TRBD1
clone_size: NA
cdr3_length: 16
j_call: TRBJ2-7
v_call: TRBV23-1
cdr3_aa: CASSQAQGQGQDEQYF
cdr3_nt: TGCGCCAGCAGTCAGGCTCAGGGACAGGGGCAGGACGAGCAGTACTTC

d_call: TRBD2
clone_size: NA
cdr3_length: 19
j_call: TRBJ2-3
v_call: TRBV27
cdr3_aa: CASSLEPGLAGGPTDTQYF
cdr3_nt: TGTGCCAGCAGTTTGGAACCGGGACTAGCGGGAGGGCCGACAGATACGCAGTATTTT

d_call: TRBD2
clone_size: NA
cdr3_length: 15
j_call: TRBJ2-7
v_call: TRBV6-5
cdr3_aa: CASSFRTSRLGEQYF
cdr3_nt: TGTGCCAGCAGTTTCCGGACTAGCCGGCTTGGGGAGCAGTACTTC